This T cell receptor beta chain stems from a study of coeliac disease. Study information: Refractory type I: diet-unresponsive over 12 months, with immunophenotypically normal intraepithelial cells.

V lost 4 bases, J lost 0 bases, and 9 bases lay in between. Germline CDR1 SQVTM, CDR2 ANQGSEA. This CDR3 spans 14 amino acids. TCRdb's copy holds only in-frame clones and misses some; the assay was immunoSEQ multiplex PCR. The table records over 3,500 clones, about 70% of them present only once. The chain links TRBV29-1 to TRBJ2-2; D not certain. Specimen: intraepithelial lymphocytes from the gut. The TCR was taken from a man aged 25-45 years with celiac disease. CDR3 residues: CSVATQTNTGELFF. The CDR3 bases are TGCAGCGTTGCGACTCAGACGAACACCGGGGAGCTGTTTTTT.